These T cell receptor beta chains were read from a single sample in a study of spatial heterogeneity in lung cancer. TCRdb processed the 5' RACE reads anew with MiXCR; each CDR3 protein has one entry. The table lists roughly 100,000 distinct CDR3 sequences, roughly 10% of them singletons, with 6.9% in the top ten. The source material was PBMCs, sampled at surgery. Receptors originate from a male donor with early-stage non-small cell lung cancer. CDR3s include the opening cysteine and the closing phenylalanine or tryptophan. Fields, in order: CDR3 DNA, CDR3 protein, clone size, J gene, D gene, V gene. D genes are given only for firm matches. The listing skips clone size in some rows; elsewhere it reads once, few, many or a size class.

TGTGCCAGCAGTTTAGGTCCAGGCGACACTGAAGCTTTCTTT	CASSLGPGDTEAFF	many	TRBJ1-1	-	TRBV12-3/TRBV12-4
TGTGCCAGCAGCGAAAAAAGAAACACCATATATTTT	CASSEKRNTIYF	-	TRBJ1-3	-	TRBV7-2
TGTGCCAGCAGTTCCGGACAGGGCGAGGGGGATACGCAGTATTTT	CASSSGQGEGDTQYF	many	TRBJ2-3	TRBD1	TRBV7-9
TGCAGTGCTCCGAAGCGGGGAAGCACAGATACGCAGTATTTT	CSAPKRGSTDTQYF	many	TRBJ2-3	TRBD2	TRBV20-1
TGTGCCAGCAGTGGGACAGGGGGAAGCTACGAGCAGTACTTC	CASSGTGGSYEQYF	-	TRBJ2-7	TRBD1	TRBV28
TGCAGTGCTAGAGTAGGACAGGGGGCTTCCTACAATGAGCAGTTCTTC	CSARVGQGASYNEQFF	-	TRBJ2-1	TRBD1	TRBV20-1
TGTGCCAGCAGTTTGGGGACTAGTTTCTACGAGCAGTACTTC	CASSLGTSFYEQYF	-	TRBJ2-7	TRBD2	TRBV28
TGCAGTGCCCGGACTAGCGGGGGGACTTTCTACGAGCAGTACTTC	CSARTSGGTFYEQYF	many	TRBJ2-7	TRBD2	TRBV20-1
TGTGCCAGCAGCTTAGAAGCGGGGGGGTGTTATTTT	CASSLEAGGCYF	-	TRBJ2-3	TRBD2	TRBV7-2
TGTGCCAGCAGCCACCCCAGGGCGGAGACCCAGTACTTC	CASSHPRAETQYF	many	TRBJ2-5	-	TRBV14
TGTGCCAGCGTCCCCGGGACAGGGACGACCAATGAGCAGTTCTTC	CASVPGTGTTNEQFF	-	TRBJ2-1	TRBD1	TRBV6-2/TRBV6-3
TGTGCCAGCAGTCTCCCCTCGGATCGCTACGAGCAGTACTTC	CASSLPSDRYEQYF	few	TRBJ2-7	-	TRBV28
TGTGCCACCAGCAGAGACTTGGTTGGGCGAGAGCAGTACTTC	CATSRDLVGREQYF	few	TRBJ2-7	-	TRBV15
TGTGCCAGCAGCCCGCCGGGGTCCACTGAAGCTTTCTTT	CASSPPGSTEAFF	many	TRBJ1-1	-	TRBV7-3
TGTGCCATCAGTGACTTCAGCAATGAGCAGTTCTTC	CAISDFSNEQFF	few	TRBJ2-1	-	TRBV10-3
TGCAGTGCGCGGCCCGGGACTAGCTCCGGGGAGCTGTTTTTT	CSARPGTSSGELFF	few	TRBJ2-2	TRBD2	TRBV20-1
TGTGCCAGCAGGGGGTGGGCCACCTACGAGCAGTACTTC	CASRGWATYEQYF	-	TRBJ2-7	-	TRBV2
TGTGCCAGCAGCTCTCCGGGCGGACAGCCCCAGCATTTT	CASSSPGGQPQHF	many	TRBJ1-5	-	TRBV7-9
TGTGCCAGCAGCGCATTAAACCGGGAGACCCAGTACTTC	CASSALNRETQYF	few	TRBJ2-5	-	TRBV5-6
TGTGCCAGCAGTGCCAGAAGGAACACTGAAGCTTTCTTT	CASSARRNTEAFF	many	TRBJ1-1	-	TRBV2
TGTGCCAGCAGTTTACTCGGGATAGCGGGTCTATCGGAGACCCAGTACTTC	CASSLLGIAGLSETQYF	-	TRBJ2-5	TRBD2	TRBV6-5
TGTGCCAGCAGCGTAGCGGGGGGAGGGCCAATTTACGAGCAGTACTTC	CASSVAGGGPIYEQYF	few	TRBJ2-7	TRBD2	TRBV9
TGTGCCTGGAGTGTCACAGGACTCGCAAGCTCCTACGAGCAGTACTTC	CAWSVTGLASSYEQYF	many	TRBJ2-7	-	TRBV30
TGTGCCAGCAGCTTAGACAGACGGTACAATGAGCAGTTCTTC	CASSLDRRYNEQFF	-	TRBJ2-1	-	TRBV11-2
TGCGCCAGCAGCTCCACAGAGCCCGAGCAGTACTTC	CASSSTEPEQYF	-	TRBJ2-7	-	TRBV5-1
TGTGCCAGCAGCCCCGGGACTCCCCTCAGGAGTGAGCAGTTCTTC	CASSPGTPLRSEQFF	many	TRBJ2-1	-	TRBV28
TGTGCCAGCAGCCCCACCCCCCAAGAGACCCAGTACTTC	CASSPTPQETQYF	many	TRBJ2-5	-	TRBV4-2
TGTGCCAGCAGCCGGATAGTAGGGACTAGCGGACTCGAGCAGTACTTC	CASSRIVGTSGLEQYF	-	TRBJ2-7	TRBD2	TRBV4-2
TGTGCCAGCAGTCCCTGGACTAGCGGGGGTAGCTACAATGAGCAGTTCTTC	CASSPWTSGGSYNEQFF	few	TRBJ2-1	TRBD2	TRBV12-3/TRBV12-4
TGCAGTGCTAGAGGGACAATCCGGGGCTACGAGCAGTACTTC	CSARGTIRGYEQYF	few	TRBJ2-7	-	TRBV20-1
TGTGCCAGCTCACTTTGGGGGGGACGCACAGATACGCAGTATTTT	CASSLWGGRTDTQYF	few	TRBJ2-3	TRBD2	TRBV18
TGCAGCGTTGAACGAGACAGGGCTTACACTGAAGCTTTCTTT	CSVERDRAYTEAFF	-	TRBJ1-1	TRBD1	TRBV29-1
-	CASSSSWGYTF	few	TRBJ1-2	-	TRBV6-5
TGCGCCAGCAGCCAAGATGTACTAGCGGGAGGCAATGAGCAGTTCTTC	CASSQDVLAGGNEQFF	few	TRBJ2-1	TRBD2	TRBV4-1
TGTGCCACCAGTGATTCTCGGGGCGGGAGTGGCAACACCGGGGAGCTGTTTTTT	CATSDSRGGSGNTGELFF	few	TRBJ2-2	TRBD2	TRBV24-1
TGTGCCAGCAGGGTTCCGGGCCCACGAGGTGAGCAGTTCTTC	CASRVPGPRGEQFF	few	TRBJ2-1	-	TRBV6-5
TGTGCCAGCAGTTCCCTCGCTAGCGGGGGGGTAACAGATACGCAGTATTTT	CASSSLASGGVTDTQYF	-	TRBJ2-3	TRBD2	TRBV2
TGCGCCAGCAGCTTGGAAGTCAGGTTTAGCGAGCAGTTCTTC	CASSLEVRFSEQFF	-	TRBJ2-1	-	TRBV5-1
TGCAGTGCTACGAACTCGGGGGGGGAGCCAGATACGCAGTATTTT	CSATNSGGEPDTQYF	many	TRBJ2-3	TRBD2	TRBV20-1
TGTGCCACCAGTGGGGGGGAGACCCAGTACTTC	CATSGGETQYF	many	TRBJ2-5	-	TRBV24-1
TGCAGCGTTCACAGGTCTGGGGAGCAGTACTTC	CSVHRSGEQYF	-	TRBJ2-7	-	TRBV29-1
TGTGCCAGCTCACCCCGTGAGGCTGACATTCAGTACTTC	CASSPREADIQYF	-	TRBJ2-4	-	TRBV18
TGTGCCACCGGGACTAGCGGTTATACGCAGTATTTT	CATGTSGYTQYF	many	TRBJ2-3	TRBD2	TRBV24-1
TGTGCCAGCAGTTCCCCAACTAGATCCTACGAGCAGTACTTC	CASSSPTRSYEQYF	many	TRBJ2-7	-	TRBV27
TGTGCCAGCAGTCCCCCCCCGGGACAGCGCAATGAGCAGTTCTTC	CASSPPPGQRNEQFF	few	TRBJ2-1	TRBD1	TRBV28
TGTGCCAGCAGCCTCGACAGGCTTCAGCCCCAGCATTTT	CASSLDRLQPQHF	-	TRBJ1-5	-	TRBV7-2